A selection of T cell receptor beta chains follows, all from one sample in a study of T cells in narcolepsy. Only in-frame clones appear in the TCRdb table, and some are missing; sequencing was by immunoSEQ multiplex PCR. This table holds about 24,000 clones, almost 85% found once. Specimen: memory (CD45RA-) CD4+ T cells from blood. The origin of the receptors is a human donor in good health. Each CDR3 is given with its conserved first and last residue. The D gene is left open where the match is weak. Only some rows state a clone size, as once, few, many or a class for expanded clones.

TRBJ1-5,TRBV6-1,few,TRBD1,TGTGCCAGCAGGGGGGCAGGGGGCGGTCAGCCCCAGCATTTT,CASRGAGGGQPQHF
TRBJ2-5,TRBV11-2,-,-,TGTGCCAGCAGCTTAGATCTCAGAAAGACCCAGTACTTC,CASSLDLRKTQYF
TRBJ1-4,TRBV6-5,few,-,TGTGCCATCAGGGAAACAGAGTCCTCGAGCGAAAAACTGTTTTTT,CAIRETESSSEKLFF
TRBJ1-5,TRBV19,-,-,TGTGCCAGTAGTATTGGTTGGCAGGGCGGCAATCAGCCCCAGCATTTT,CASSIGWQGGNQPQHF
TRBJ2-7,TRBV6-6,-,TRBD1,TGTGCCAGCAGTGACAGGGGGGGCTCCTACGAGCAGTACTTC,CASSDRGGSYEQYF
TRBJ2-7,TRBV15,-,-,TGTGCCACCAGCAGAGCTAGGACCTCCTACGAGCAGTACTTC,CATSRARTSYEQYF
TRBJ1-3,TRBV7-9,-,-,TGTGCCAGCAGCATAGGAGACGCGGGGATTGGAAACACCATATATTTT,CASSIGDAGIGNTIYF
TRBJ2-1,TRBV5-6,-,-,TGTGCCAGCAGCTTTGCAGGGCAGCGGCAGTTCTTC,CASSFAGQRQFF
TRBJ2-7,TRBV18,-,-,TGTGCCAGCTCACCCGAAATCCGGGGTGGGTCTGGCGAGCAGTACTTC,CASSPEIRGGSGEQYF
TRBJ1-4,TRBV6-6,-,-,TGTGCCAGCAGTGAGAGGGCTAATGAAAAACTGTTTTTT,CASSERANEKLFF
TRBJ1-1,TRBV28,-,-,TGTGCCAGCACCCACCCGGACCCTGAAGCTTTCTTT,CASTHPDPEAFF
TRBJ2-2,TRBV7-2,-,-,TGTGCCAGCAGCTTAGGTGGGGGAACCGGGGAGCTGTTTTTT,CASSLGGGTGELFF
TRBJ2-5,TRBV30,-,-,TGTGCCTGGAGTGTTCGGGTGAGGGAGACCCAGTACTTC,CAWSVRVRETQYF
TRBJ2-2,TRBV7-2,-,-,TGTGCCAGCAGCTTAGCGGCAGGGAACACCGGGGAGCTGTTTTTT,CASSLAAGNTGELFF
TRBJ2-3,TRBV27,medium-sized,-,TGTGCCAGCAGACGATCGGGAACGGGGGCAGCAGATACGCAGTATTTT,CASRRSGTGAADTQYF
TRBJ2-1,TRBV5-4,-,-,TGTGCCAGCAATAGCGGAAACCCATCCTACAATGAGCAGTTCTTC,CASNSGNPSYNEQFF
TRBJ2-2,TRBV15,-,TRBD1,TGTGCCACCAGCAGGGAGGTACCGGGACAGGGAGACCCCGGGGAGCTGTTTTTT,CATSREVPGQGDPGELFF
TRBJ1-6,TRBV4-2,few,-,TGTGCCAGCAGCCAAGCTTCAGGGGAAATGTCACCCCTCCACTTT,CASSQASGEMSPLHF
TRBJ2-7,TRBV18,-,TRBD2,TGTGCCAGCTCACCAGGACTAGCGGGGGACGAGCAGTACTTC,CASSPGLAGDEQYF